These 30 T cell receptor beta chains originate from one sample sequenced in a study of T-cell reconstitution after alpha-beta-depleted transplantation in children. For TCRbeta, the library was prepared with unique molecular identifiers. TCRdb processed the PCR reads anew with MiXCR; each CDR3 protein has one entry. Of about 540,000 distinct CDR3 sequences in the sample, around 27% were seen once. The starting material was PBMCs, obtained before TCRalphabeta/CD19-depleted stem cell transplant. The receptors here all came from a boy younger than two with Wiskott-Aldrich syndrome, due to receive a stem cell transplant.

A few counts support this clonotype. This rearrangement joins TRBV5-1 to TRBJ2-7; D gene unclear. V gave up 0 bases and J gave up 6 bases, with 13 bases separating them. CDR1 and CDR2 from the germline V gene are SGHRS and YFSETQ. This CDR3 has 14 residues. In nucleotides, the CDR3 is TGCGCCAGCAGCTTGGCAGAAGCTAGGACCGAGCAGTACTTC. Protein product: CASSLAEARTEQYF.

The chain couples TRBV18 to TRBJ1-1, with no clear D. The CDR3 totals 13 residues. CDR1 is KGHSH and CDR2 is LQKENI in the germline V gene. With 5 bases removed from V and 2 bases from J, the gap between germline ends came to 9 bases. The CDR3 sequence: CASSDTPNTEAFF. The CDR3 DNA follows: TGTGCCAGCTCAGACACTCCCAACACTGAAGCTTTCTTT.

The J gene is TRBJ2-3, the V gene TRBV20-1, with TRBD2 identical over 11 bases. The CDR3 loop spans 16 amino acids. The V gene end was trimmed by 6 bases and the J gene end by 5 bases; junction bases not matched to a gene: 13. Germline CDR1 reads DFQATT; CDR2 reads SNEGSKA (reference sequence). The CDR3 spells CSATPWASGRRDTQYF. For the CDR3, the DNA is TGCAGTGCGACCCCTTGGGCTAGCGGGAGGCGAGATACGCAGTATTTT.

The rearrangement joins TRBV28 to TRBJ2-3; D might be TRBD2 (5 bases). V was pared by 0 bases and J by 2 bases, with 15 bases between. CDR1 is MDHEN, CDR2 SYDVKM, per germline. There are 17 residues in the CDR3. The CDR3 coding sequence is TGTGCCAGCAGTTTATGCCCGCCTGCTAGCTTCACAGATACGCAGTATTTT. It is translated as CASSLCPPASFTDTQYF.

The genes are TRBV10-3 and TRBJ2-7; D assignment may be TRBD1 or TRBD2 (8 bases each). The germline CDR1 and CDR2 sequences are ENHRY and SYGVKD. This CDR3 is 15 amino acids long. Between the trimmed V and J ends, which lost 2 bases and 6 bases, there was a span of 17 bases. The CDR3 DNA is TGTGCCATCAGTGAGGTCTTAGCGGGGACAGGCGAGCAGTACTTC. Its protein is CAISEVLAGTGEQYF.

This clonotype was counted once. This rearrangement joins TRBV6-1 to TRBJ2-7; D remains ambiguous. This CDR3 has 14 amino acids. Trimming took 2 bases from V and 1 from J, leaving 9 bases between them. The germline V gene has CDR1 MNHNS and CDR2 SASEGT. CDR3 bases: TGTGCCAGCAGTGAAAGACTTAAATCCTACGAGCAGTACTTC. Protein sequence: CASSERLKSYEQYF.

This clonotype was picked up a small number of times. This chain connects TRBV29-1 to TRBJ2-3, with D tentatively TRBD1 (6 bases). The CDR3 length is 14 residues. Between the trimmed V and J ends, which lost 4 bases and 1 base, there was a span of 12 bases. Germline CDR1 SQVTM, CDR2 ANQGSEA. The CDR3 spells CSVGGGYGTDTQYF. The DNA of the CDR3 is TGCAGCGTTGGAGGGGGATATGGCACAGATACGCAGTATTTT.

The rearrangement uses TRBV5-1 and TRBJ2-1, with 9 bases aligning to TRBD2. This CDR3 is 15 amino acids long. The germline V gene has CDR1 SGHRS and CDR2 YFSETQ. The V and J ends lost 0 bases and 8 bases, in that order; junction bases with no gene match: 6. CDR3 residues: CASSLAASGTHEQFF. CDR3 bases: TGCGCCAGCAGCTTGGCGGCTAGCGGGACGCATGAGCAGTTCTTC.

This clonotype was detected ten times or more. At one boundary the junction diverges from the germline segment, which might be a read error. The CDR3 loop reads CASSLRDGSYEQYF. CDR3 sequence (DNA): TGCGCCAGCAGCTTGAGGGACGGTTCCTACGAGCAGTACTTC. The V and J genes are TRBV12-3 or TRBV12-4 and TRBJ2-7, with D perhaps being TRBD1 or TRBD2 (5 bases each). The CDR3 runs 14 residues.

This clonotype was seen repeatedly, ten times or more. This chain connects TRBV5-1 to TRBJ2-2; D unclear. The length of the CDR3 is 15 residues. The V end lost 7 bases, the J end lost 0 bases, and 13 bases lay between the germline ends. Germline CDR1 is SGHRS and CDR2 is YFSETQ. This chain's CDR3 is CASLGGSPNTGELFF. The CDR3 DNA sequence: TGCGCCAGCTTGGGCGGCTCACCGAACACCGGGGAGCTGTTTTTT.

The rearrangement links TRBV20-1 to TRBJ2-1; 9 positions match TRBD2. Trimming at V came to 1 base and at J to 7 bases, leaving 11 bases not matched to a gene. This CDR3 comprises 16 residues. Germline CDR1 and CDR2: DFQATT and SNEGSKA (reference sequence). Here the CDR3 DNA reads TGCAGTGCTAGAGTAAGTGCTAGCGGGAAGAAGAATGAGCAGTTCTTC. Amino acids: CSARVSASGKKNEQFF.

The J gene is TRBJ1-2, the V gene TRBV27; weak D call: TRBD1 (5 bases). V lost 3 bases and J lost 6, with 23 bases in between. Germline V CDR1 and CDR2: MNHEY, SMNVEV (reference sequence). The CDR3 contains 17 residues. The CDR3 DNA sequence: TGTGCCAGCAGTTTTTCGATCAGGGCCCGGGAATATGATGGCTACACCTTC. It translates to CASSFSIRAREYDGYTF.

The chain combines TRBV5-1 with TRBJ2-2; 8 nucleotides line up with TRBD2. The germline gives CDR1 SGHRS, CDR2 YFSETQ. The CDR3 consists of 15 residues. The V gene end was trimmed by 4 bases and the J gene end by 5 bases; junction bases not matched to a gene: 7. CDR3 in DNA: TGCGCCAGCAGCCAGACTAGCGTTGGTACCGGGGAGCTGTTTTTT. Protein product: CASSQTSVGTGELFF.

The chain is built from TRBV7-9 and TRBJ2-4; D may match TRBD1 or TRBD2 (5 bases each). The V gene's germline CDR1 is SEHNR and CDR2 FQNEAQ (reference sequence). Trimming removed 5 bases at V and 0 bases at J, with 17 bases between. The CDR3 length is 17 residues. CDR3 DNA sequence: TGTGCCAGCAGCCTACAAACGGGACGGTTAGCCAAAAACATTCAGTACTTC. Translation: CASSLQTGRLAKNIQYF.

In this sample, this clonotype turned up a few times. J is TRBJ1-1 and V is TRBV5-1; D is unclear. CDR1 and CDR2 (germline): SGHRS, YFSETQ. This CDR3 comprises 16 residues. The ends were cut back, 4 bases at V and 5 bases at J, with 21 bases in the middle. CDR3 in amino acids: CASSQISAGVETEAFF. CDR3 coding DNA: TGCGCCAGCAGCCAGATCTCGGCCGGGGTGGAAACTGAAGCTTTCTTT.

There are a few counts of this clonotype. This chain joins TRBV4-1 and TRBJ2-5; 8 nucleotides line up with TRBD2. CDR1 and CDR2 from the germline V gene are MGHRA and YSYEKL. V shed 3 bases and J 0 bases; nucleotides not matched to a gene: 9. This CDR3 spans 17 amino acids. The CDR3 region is CASSQLTSATYQETQYF. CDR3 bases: TGCGCCAGCAGCCAGTTGACTAGCGCTACGTACCAAGAGACCCAGTACTTC.

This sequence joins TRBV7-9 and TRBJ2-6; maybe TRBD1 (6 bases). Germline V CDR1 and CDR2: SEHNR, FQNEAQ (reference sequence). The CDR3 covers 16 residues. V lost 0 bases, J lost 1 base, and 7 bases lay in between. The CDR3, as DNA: TGTGCCAGCAGCTTAGCACAGGGATCTGGGGCCAACGTCCTGACTTTC. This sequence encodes CASSLAQGSGANVLTF.

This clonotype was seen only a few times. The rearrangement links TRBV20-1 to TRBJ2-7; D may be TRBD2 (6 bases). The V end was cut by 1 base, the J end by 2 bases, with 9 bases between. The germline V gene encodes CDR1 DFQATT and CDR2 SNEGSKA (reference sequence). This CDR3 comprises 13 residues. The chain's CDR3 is CSARGTTTYEQYF. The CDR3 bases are TGCAGTGCTAGAGGGACTACGACCTACGAGCAGTACTTC.

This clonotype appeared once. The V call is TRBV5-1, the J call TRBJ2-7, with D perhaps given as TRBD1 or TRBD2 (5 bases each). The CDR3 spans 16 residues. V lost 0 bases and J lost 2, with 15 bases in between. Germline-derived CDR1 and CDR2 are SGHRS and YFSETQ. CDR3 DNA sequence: TGCGCCAGCAGCTTGGGAGCCGGGACGGTAGCCTACGAGCAGTACTTC. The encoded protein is CASSLGAGTVAYEQYF.

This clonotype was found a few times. The DNA of the CDR3 is TGTGCCAGCAGGAGTGTCGACAGGGGTGCCACAGATACGCAGTATTTT. Protein sequence: CASRSVDRGATDTQYF. V usage is TRBV25-1 and J usage is TRBJ2-3, with 8 nucleotides matching TRBD1. Germline values: CDR1 MGHDK, CDR2 SYGVNS. The CDR3 runs 16 residues. The V gene end was trimmed by 6 bases and the J gene end by 2 bases; junction bases not matched to a gene: 10.

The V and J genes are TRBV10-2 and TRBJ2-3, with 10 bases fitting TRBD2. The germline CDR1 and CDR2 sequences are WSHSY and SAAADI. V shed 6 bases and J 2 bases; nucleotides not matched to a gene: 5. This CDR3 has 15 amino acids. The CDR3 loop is CASSVAGGLTDTQYF. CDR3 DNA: TGCGCCAGCAGCGTAGCGGGAGGCCTCACAGATACGCAGTATTTT.

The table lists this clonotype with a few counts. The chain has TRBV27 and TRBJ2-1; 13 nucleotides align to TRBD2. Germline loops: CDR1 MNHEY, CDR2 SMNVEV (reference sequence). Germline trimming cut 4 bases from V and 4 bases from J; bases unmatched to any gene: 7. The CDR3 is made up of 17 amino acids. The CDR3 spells CASSYRGTSGVYNEQFF. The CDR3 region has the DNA TGTGCCAGCAGTTATCGAGGGACTAGCGGGGTTTACAATGAGCAGTTCTTC.

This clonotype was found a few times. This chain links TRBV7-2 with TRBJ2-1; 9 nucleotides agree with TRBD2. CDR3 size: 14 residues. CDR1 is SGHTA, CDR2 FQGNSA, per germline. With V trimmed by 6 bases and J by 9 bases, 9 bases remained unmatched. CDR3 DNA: TGTGCCAGCAGGCCAGCGGGAGGAAGCGGTGAGCAGTTCTTC. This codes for CASRPAGGSGEQFF.

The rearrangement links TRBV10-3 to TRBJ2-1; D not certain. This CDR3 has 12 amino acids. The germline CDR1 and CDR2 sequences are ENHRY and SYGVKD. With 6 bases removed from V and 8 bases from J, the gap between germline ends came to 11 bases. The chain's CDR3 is CAIRVSLDEQFF. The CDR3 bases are TGTGCCATCAGAGTTAGCCTCGATGAGCAGTTCTTC.

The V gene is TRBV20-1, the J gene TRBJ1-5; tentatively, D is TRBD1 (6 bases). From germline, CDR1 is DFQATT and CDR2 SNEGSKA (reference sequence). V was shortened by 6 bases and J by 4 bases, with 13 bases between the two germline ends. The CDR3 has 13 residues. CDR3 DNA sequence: TGCAGTGCCCCGGACCAGGGGAATCAGCCCCAGCATTTT. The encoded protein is CSAPDQGNQPQHF.

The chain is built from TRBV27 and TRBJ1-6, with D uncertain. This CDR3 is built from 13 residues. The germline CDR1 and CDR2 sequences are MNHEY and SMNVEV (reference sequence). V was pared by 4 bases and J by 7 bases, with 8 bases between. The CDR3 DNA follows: TGTGCCAGCAGTTCTCGACCGAATTCACCCCTCCACTTT. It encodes CASSSRPNSPLHF.

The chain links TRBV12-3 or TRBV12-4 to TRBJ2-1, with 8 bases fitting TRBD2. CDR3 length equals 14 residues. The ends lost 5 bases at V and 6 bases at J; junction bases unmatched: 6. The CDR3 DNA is TGTGCCAGCAGTATGGGACTAGGGAGCAATGAGCAGTTCTTC. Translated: CASSMGLGSNEQFF.

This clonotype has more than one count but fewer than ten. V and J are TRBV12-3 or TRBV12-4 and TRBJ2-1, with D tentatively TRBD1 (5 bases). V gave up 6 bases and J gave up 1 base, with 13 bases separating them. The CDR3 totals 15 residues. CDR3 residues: CASSRTRPSYNEQFF. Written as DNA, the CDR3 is TGTGCCAGCAGCCGGACACGGCCTTCCTACAATGAGCAGTTCTTC.

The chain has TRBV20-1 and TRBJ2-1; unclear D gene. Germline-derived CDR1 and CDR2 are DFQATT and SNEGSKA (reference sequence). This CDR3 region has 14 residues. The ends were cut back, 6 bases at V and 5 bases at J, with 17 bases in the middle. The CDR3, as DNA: TGCAGTGCGAGAAGACCGACCCTCCACAATGAGCAGTTCTTC. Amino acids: CSARRPTLHNEQFF.

CDR3 region: CASSYFHEQFF. As DNA, the CDR3 is TGTGCCAGCAGTTACTTTCATGAGCAGTTCTTC. This chain uses TRBV6-6 with TRBJ2-1, with D hard to call. The V gene's germline CDR1 is MNHNY and CDR2 SVGAGI (reference sequence). This CDR3 has 11 amino acids. V shed 1 base and J shed 8 bases, with 3 bases lying between them.